This T cell receptor (beta chain) was found in a study of CD8+CD57+ T cells in acquired aplastic anemia. Overall study findings and caveats: Levels of CD8+ Simpson's diversity were not significantly distinct in patients versus controls.

The germline V gene has CDR1 LNHDA and CDR2 SQIVND (reference sequence). Trimming stripped 4 bases from V and 9 bases from J, with 16 bases between. This CDR3 comprises 15 residues. The use of genomic DNA as template underpinned the TCR beta VDJ and CDR3 profiling. TCRdb reanalysed the reads using MiXCR and keeps one entry per CDR3 protein. Counted here are some 170,000 distinct CDR3 sequences, around 40% occurring once; the ten biggest clones make up 1.1%. A single count supports this clonotype. No antigen is known for it. This chain uses TRBV19 with TRBJ1-6; D uncertain. Sequenced: sorted CD4+, CD8+, or CD8+CD57+ T cells (not recorded which) from PBMCs. The receptor was derived from a human donor in good health. CDR3 DNA sequence: TGTGCCAGTAGTACGGGCAGTAGTGAGATTTCACCCCTCCACTTT. This translates into CASSTGSSEISPLHF.